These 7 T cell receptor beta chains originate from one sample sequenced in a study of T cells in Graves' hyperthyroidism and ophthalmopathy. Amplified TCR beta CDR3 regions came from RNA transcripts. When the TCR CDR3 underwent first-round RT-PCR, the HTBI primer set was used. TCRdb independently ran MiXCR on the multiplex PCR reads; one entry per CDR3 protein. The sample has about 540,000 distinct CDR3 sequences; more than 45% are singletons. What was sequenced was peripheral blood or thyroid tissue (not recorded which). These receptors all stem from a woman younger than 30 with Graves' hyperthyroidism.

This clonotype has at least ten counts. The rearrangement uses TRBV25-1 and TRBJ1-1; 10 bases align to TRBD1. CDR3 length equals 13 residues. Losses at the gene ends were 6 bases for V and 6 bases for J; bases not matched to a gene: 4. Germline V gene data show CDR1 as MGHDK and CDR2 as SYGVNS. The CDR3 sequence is CASRDRGRAEAFF. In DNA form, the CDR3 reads TGTGCCAGCAGGGACAGGGGGAGAGCTGAAGCTTTCTTT.

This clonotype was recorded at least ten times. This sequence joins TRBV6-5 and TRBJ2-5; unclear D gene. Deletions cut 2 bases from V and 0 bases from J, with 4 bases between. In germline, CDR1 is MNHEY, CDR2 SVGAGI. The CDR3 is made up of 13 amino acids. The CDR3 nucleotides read TGTGCCAGCAGTTACCAAGACCAAGAGACCCAGTACTTC. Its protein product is CASSYQDQETQYF.

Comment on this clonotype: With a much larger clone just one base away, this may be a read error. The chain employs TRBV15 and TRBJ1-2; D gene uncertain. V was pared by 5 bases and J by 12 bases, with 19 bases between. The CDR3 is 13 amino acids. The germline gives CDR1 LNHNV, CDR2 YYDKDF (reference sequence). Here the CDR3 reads CATSSRTLGTDTF. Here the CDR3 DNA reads TGTGCCACCAGCTCTCGGACGCTTGGTACGGACACCTTC.

CDR3 nucleotides: TGTGCCAGCAGAGGGCCGGGGGCGCGGACTGAAGCTTTCTTT. It is translated as CASRGPGARTEAFF. This chain joins TRBV2 and TRBJ1-1; TRBD1 might be the D (6 bases). The length of the CDR3 is 14 residues. Trimming stripped 6 bases from V and 5 bases from J, with 16 bases between. The germline V gene has CDR1 SNHLY and CDR2 FYNNEI.

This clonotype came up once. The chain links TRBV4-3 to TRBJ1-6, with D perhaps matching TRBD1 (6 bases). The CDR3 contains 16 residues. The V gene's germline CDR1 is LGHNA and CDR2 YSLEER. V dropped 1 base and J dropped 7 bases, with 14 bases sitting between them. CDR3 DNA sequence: TGCGCCAGCAGCCAAGCCCCACAGGGCCCGAATTCACCCCTCCACTTT. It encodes CASSQAPQGPNSPLHF.

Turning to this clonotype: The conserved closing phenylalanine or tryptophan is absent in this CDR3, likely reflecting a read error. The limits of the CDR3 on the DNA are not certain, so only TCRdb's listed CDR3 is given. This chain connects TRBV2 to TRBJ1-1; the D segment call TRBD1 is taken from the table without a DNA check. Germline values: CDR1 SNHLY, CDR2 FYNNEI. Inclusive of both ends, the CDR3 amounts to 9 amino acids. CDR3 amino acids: CATTGQAYS.

The CDR3 region has the DNA TGTGCCAGCAGCGCCACTAGCGGGGAAAACACCGGGGAGCTGTTTTTT. The encoded protein is CASSATSGENTGELFF. V gene TRBV12-3 or TRBV12-4 combines with J gene TRBJ2-2; 10 nucleotides line up with TRBD2. This CDR3 has 16 residues. After removal of 6 bases from V and 2 bases from J, the junction contained 6 bases not matched to a gene.